This record concerns one T cell receptor (beta chain) sequence. The antigen is unknown. The data belong to a study of OX40 agonist ivuxolimab in advanced cancers. Study conclusions and caveats: CD8+ T cells were the subset that, on average, had more expanded clones than CD4+. No determination was made of the antigen specificity of the expanded peripheral T cells. At 0.1 to 3.0 mg/kg, clonal expansion of CD4+ and CD8+ blood T cells had occurred by week 6.

Method: immunoSEQ multiplex PCR; TCRdb's copy keeps in-frame clones and lacks some. This sample yields around 25,000 clones, of which over 60% are seen a single time; 14% belongs to the top ten. V was clipped by 7 bases and J by 2 bases, with 14 bases between them. Germline CDR1 is SGHVS and CDR2 is FQNEAQ. The CDR3 consists of 14 residues. The gene calls are TRBV7-8 and TRBJ2-5; D remains ambiguous. The TCR comes from an adult with an advanced solid tumor such as melanoma, head and neck, liver or kidney cancer. This specimen was CD4+ or CD8+ T cells sorted from blood, taken in a trial of the OX40 agonist ivuxolimab. The CDR3 coding sequence is TGTGCCAGCACCCCACCGGAGAATCAAGAGACCCAGTACTTC. The encoded protein is CASTPPENQETQYF.